The 10 T cell receptor beta chains in this list originate from one sample, sequenced in a study of cytomegalovirus exposure and HLA in healthy donors. Researchers ran the PCR with 60 Vbeta and 13 Jbeta primers. Measured with immunoSEQ multiplex PCR; TCRdb has only the in-frame clones, and not every one. The sample holds about 160,000 clones, about 72% seen once. Sequencing was done on a sample of PBMCs. These receptors were obtained from a man aged 30 to 39 in good health and CMV-seropositive.

The chain carries TRBV6-5 and TRBJ2-3, with 14 bases that match TRBD2. From germline, CDR1 is MNHEY and CDR2 SVGAGI. This CDR3 is built from 16 residues. With 4 bases clipped from V and 6 bases from J, the junction kept 6 bases outside the gene matches. The CDR3: CASSSRLAGGQDTQYF. The DNA of the CDR3 is TGTGCCAGCAGTTCCCGACTAGCGGGGGGGCAGGATACGCAGTATTTT.

V gene TRBV5-6 combines with J gene TRBJ1-6; D unresolved. Germline assignment: CDR1 SGHDT and CDR2 YYEEEE. The CDR3 extends over 13 amino acids. V was cut by 4 bases and J by 8 bases, with 10 bases left in between. The CDR3 spells CASSNGWDSPLHF. Here the CDR3 DNA reads TGTGCCAGCAGCAACGGGTGGGATTCACCCCTCCACTTT.

The chain couples TRBV5-1 to TRBJ2-7; D is possibly TRBD1 (7 bases). The length of the CDR3 is 15 residues. Trimming took off 4 bases at V and 3 bases at J, with 17 bases between the two ends. Germline V lookup: CDR1 SGHRS, CDR2 YFSETQ. CDR3 in DNA: TGCGCCAGCAGCCCCTCTCAGGGGGGCTACTACGAGCAGTACTTC. Protein product: CASSPSQGGYYEQYF.

The rearrangement joins TRBV19 to TRBJ1-2, with TRBD1 identical over 8 bases. V shed 3 bases and J 3 bases; nucleotides not matched to a gene: 0. Germline V gene lookup returns CDR1 LNHDA and CDR2 SQIVND (reference sequence). The CDR3 is 13 amino acids. CDR3 sequence (DNA): TGTGCCAGTAGTATGGGACAGGACTATGGCTACACCTTC. Its translation: CASSMGQDYGYTF.

The chain has TRBV10-1 and TRBJ2-5; TRBD2 aligns across 11 bases. From germline, CDR1 is WNHNN and CDR2 SYGVQD (reference sequence). Trimming removed 0 bases from V and 4 bases from J; junction bases left unmatched: 4. This CDR3 has 16 residues. The CDR3 is CASSESPSGGRETQYF. CDR3 coding DNA: TGCGCCAGCAGTGAGTCGCCTAGCGGGGGGAGAGAGACCCAGTACTTC.

This rearrangement joins TRBV29-1 to TRBJ2-1; TRBD1 aligns across 9 bases. The germline V gene has CDR1 SQVTM and CDR2 ANQGSEA. The length of the CDR3 is 14 residues. CDR3 in amino acids: CSSRGTGFVDEQFF. The DNA of the CDR3 is TGCAGTTCCCGGGGGACAGGGTTCGTCGATGAGCAGTTCTTC.

V gene TRBV4-1 combines with J gene TRBJ2-7, with TRBD1 as a possible D gene (5 bases). CDR3 length equals 14 residues. Germline V gives CDR1 MGHRA, CDR2 YSYEKL. V gave up 4 bases and J gave up 5 bases, with 15 bases separating them. CDR3: CASSRIQGFNEQYF. CDR3 coding DNA: TGCGCCAGCAGCCGTATCCAGGGTTTCAACGAGCAGTACTTC.

V gene TRBV29-1 combines with J gene TRBJ1-2; D may be TRBD1 (5 bases). Germline CDR1 reads SQVTM; CDR2 reads ANQGSEA. This CDR3 spans 16 amino acids. V was cut by 0 bases and J by 4 bases, with 18 bases left in between. The CDR3 DNA follows: TGCAGCGTTGAAGATCTGCTTGCCGCAGGGCTCTATGGCTACACCTTC. Its protein product is CSVEDLLAAGLYGYTF.

The chain joins TRBV7-6 to TRBJ1-1; 9 bases line up with TRBD1. V lost 6 bases and J lost 7; bases outside the gene matches: 6. Germline CDR1 is SGHVS and CDR2 is FNYEAQ. The CDR3 runs to 13 residues. The DNA of the CDR3 is TGTGCCAGCAGTTCGGACAGGGGAGATGAAGCTTTCTTT. This translates into CASSSDRGDEAFF.

V gene TRBV4-3 combines with J gene TRBJ1-6; 8 nucleotides align to TRBD1. J lost 6 bases, V lost 0 bases, and 4 bases had no gene match. The CDR3 is 16 amino acids. Germline V gene sequence: CDR1 LGHNA, CDR2 YSLEER. The CDR3 sequence is CASSQEAQGGNSPLHF. In DNA form, the CDR3 reads TGCGCCAGCAGCCAAGAGGCACAGGGGGGTAATTCACCCCTCCACTTT.